These 10 T cell receptor beta chains originate from one sample sequenced in a study of neurological immune-mediated disorders. TCRdb recomputed calls from the 5' RACE reads with MiXCR, one row per CDR3 protein. Among tens of thousands of distinct CDR3 sequences listed, 17% were seen once. Sequencing used PBMCs. The receptors originated from a middle-aged woman in good health.

This clonotype was detected ten times or more. The gene calls are TRBV5-6 and TRBJ2-7; the match to TRBD1 covers 10 bases. V was clipped by 2 bases and J by 6 bases; unmatched bases: 8. The CDR3 consists of 15 residues. The germline V gene encodes CDR1 SGHDT and CDR2 YYEEEE. The CDR3 coding sequence is TGTGCCAGCAGCTTTGACAGGGGGCCTCCTTTCGAGCAGTACGTC. Its translation is CASSFDRGPPFEQYV.

Regarding this clonotype: Without the conserved terminal phenylalanine or tryptophan, this CDR3 likely stems from a read error. This chain links TRBV20-1 with TRBJ1-4, with 12 bases fitting TRBD1. Per the germline V gene, CDR1 is DFQATT and CDR2 is SNEGSKA (reference sequence). The CDR3 has 14 amino acids. The CDR3 DNA reads TGCAGTTCTAGAGGGACAGGGGGCAATGAAAAACTGTTTTTA. Encoded protein: CSSRGTGGNEKLFL.

This clonotype has ten or more counts. The chain employs TRBV5-1 and TRBJ2-1; 10 bases fit TRBD1. CDR1 and CDR2 from the germline V gene are SGHRS and YFSETQ. Germline trimming cut 0 bases from V and 2 bases from J; bases unmatched to any gene: 2. The length of the CDR3 is 16 residues. The CDR3 coding sequence is TGCGCCAGCAGCTTGGGCGGGACAGGGGCCTACAATGAGCAGTTCTTC. Residues: CASSLGGTGAYNEQFF.

The rearrangement joins TRBV11-2 to TRBJ2-1, with a possible D match to TRBD2 (6 bases). The CDR3 has 15 amino acids. The V gene lost 5 bases and the J gene lost 7 bases, with 18 bases spanning the gap. Germline-derived CDR1 and CDR2 are SGHAT and FQNNGV. Here the CDR3 DNA reads TGTGCCAGCAGCCCCGGGTCTCCAGGGAGGAATGAGCAGTTCTTC. Its protein product is CASSPGSPGRNEQFF.

This clonotype was recorded at least ten times. The chain has TRBV12-3 or TRBV12-4 and TRBJ2-7, with 11 bases fitting TRBD1. V lost 5 bases, J lost 7 bases, and 7 bases stayed unmatched. The CDR3 length is 14 residues. The CDR3 protein is CASSPGQGAGEQYV. The CDR3 DNA is TGTGCCAGCAGTCCAGGACAGGGGGCGGGGGAGCAGTACGTC.

This clonotype was detected ten times or more. V and J are TRBV20-1 and TRBJ2-7, with 9 nucleotides matching TRBD1. Trimming removed 6 bases from V and 3 bases from J; junction bases left unmatched: 6. From germline, CDR1 is DFQATT and CDR2 SNEGSKA (reference sequence). CDR3 length equals 13 residues. The CDR3 is CSAGTGWCYEQYV. The CDR3, as DNA: TGCAGTGCGGGGACAGGGTGGTGCTACGAGCAGTACGTC.

This clonotype has ten or more counts. The chain couples TRBV5-6 to TRBJ2-7; D may be TRBD2 (6 bases). The CDR3 runs 13 residues. Per germline, CDR1 SGHDT and CDR2 YYEEEE. The V gene lost 3 bases and the J gene lost 3 bases, with 10 bases spanning the gap. The CDR3 DNA reads as TGTGCCAGCAGCTCCCGGGAGATCTACGAGCAGTACTTC. Translating gives CASSSREIYEQYF.

The rearrangement uses TRBV12-3 or TRBV12-4 and TRBJ1-1, with D uncertain. Trimming pared 6 bases from V and 0 bases from J, leaving 14 bases between. CDR3 length: 15 amino acids. CDR3 loop: CASSEASLMNTEAFF. The CDR3 bases are TGTGCCAGCAGCGAGGCGAGCCTTATGAACACTGAAGCTTTCTTT.

This clonotype appeared a single time. This sequence joins TRBV20-1 and TRBJ2-3; 13 nucleotides agree with TRBD2. With 5 bases clipped from V and 4 bases from J, the junction kept 6 bases outside the gene matches. The CDR3 is 15 amino acids. Germline values: CDR1 DFQATT, CDR2 SNEGSKA (reference sequence). DNA of the CDR3: TGCAGTGCTCTTTGGACTAGCGGGAGCCCAGATACGCAGTATTTT. Residues: CSALWTSGSPDTQYF.

The chain couples TRBV6-5 to TRBJ1-1; 9 nucleotides match TRBD1. There are 16 residues in the CDR3. Germline trimming cut 2 bases from V and 5 bases from J; bases unmatched to any gene: 9. CDR1 is MNHEY, CDR2 SVGAGI, per germline. For the CDR3, the DNA is TGTGCCAGCAGTTACACCCAACAGGGGGCTAAGACTGAAGCTTTCTTT. It translates to CASSYTQQGAKTEAFF.